This T cell receptor beta chain was recorded in a study of a mutant IDH1 vaccine in newly diagnosed glioma. Study-level background: Each patient was administered eight vaccinations, scheduled in weeks 1, 3, 5, 7, 11, 15, 19 and 23. The study started vaccination 4-6 weeks after radiotherapy alone, or with temozolomide cycles. Study-wide results and limits: Detectable vaccine-induced immune responses arose in about 93% of patients.

Documented time point: week 5, during vaccination. Doses comprised 300 ug of mutant IDH1 20-mer peptide each, plus topical imiquimod. The V gene lost 0 bases and the J gene lost 5 bases, with 4 bases spanning the gap. This CDR3 has 12 amino acids. The germline CDR1 and CDR2 sequences are MNHEY and SVGAGI. Clones were read by immunoSEQ multiplex PCR, and TCRdb kept only the in-frame ones, dropping some. Of about 83,000 clones listed, about 91% were seen once; the top ten hold approximately 0.58%. As to this clone: Its antigen remains unidentified. This sample includes further DNA sequences coding for the same CDR3.

Source: PBMCs, taken from a glioma patient whose treatment included an IDH1 peptide vaccine. The chain combines TRBV6-5 with TRBJ2-5; no clear D. This TCR was sampled from a woman aged 50 to 60 with glioma. The CDR3 sequence: CASSYSGETQYF. The CDR3 DNA reads as TGTGCCAGCAGTTACTCTGGGGAGACCCAGTACTTC.